This passage covers 13 T cell receptor beta chains from one sample sequenced in a study of T cell responses to AZD1222 COVID-19 vaccine. Repertoires were generated with immunoSEQ multiplex PCR, while TCRdb's copy carries only in-frame clones and drops some. The sample holds about 120,000 clones, approximately 90% seen once. The specimen comprised peripheral blood, sampled on day 0 of AZD1222 vaccination. These receptor sequences come from an adult in good health.

This sequence joins TRBV4-3 and TRBJ2-2, with D maybe TRBD1 (6 bases). Germline V CDR1 and CDR2: LGHNA, YSLEER. V was clipped by 2 bases and J by 6 bases, with 10 bases between them. The CDR3 consists of 14 residues. The CDR3 region has the DNA TGCGCCAGCAGCCAAACAGGGTATGCCGGGGAGCTGTTTTTT. It is translated as CASSQTGYAGELFF.

This sequence joins TRBV19 and TRBJ2-3, with TRBD1 as a possible D gene (6 bases). CDR1 LNHDA and CDR2 SQIVND come from the germline V gene (reference sequence). CDR3 length: 14 residues. With 4 bases removed from V and 6 bases from J, the gap between germline ends came to 14 bases. CDR3 in amino acids: CASSSAGAEDTQYF. Here the CDR3 DNA reads TGTGCCAGTAGTAGCGCAGGGGCCGAGGATACGCAGTATTTT.

This chain uses TRBV4-3 with TRBJ1-3; TRBD1 agrees at 9 bases. The CDR3 contains 16 residues. Germline V lookup: CDR1 LGHNA, CDR2 YSLEER. J gave up 2 bases and V 2 bases, and 4 bases lay outside the gene matches. Written as DNA, the CDR3 is TGCGCCAGCAGCCAACAGGGGACAGGGACTGGAAACACCATATATTTT. Encoded protein: CASSQQGTGTGNTIYF.

This rearrangement joins TRBV7-2 to TRBJ1-1, with TRBD1 matching over 8 bases. The CDR3 sequence is 14 residues long. V lost 6 bases to trimming and J lost 6 bases; unmatched junction nucleotides: 9. Germline values: CDR1 SGHTA, CDR2 FQGNSA. The CDR3 loop reads CASSPGGAGAEAFF. CDR3 sequence (DNA): TGTGCCAGCAGTCCAGGGGGCGCGGGAGCTGAAGCTTTCTTT.

This sequence joins TRBV10-1 and TRBJ2-2; D remains ambiguous. Germline loops: CDR1 WNHNN, CDR2 SYGVQD (reference sequence). The CDR3 has 13 residues. V was cut by 0 bases and J by 5 bases, with 4 bases left in between. The CDR3: CASSESRTGELFF. CDR3 nucleotides: TGCGCCAGCAGTGAGTCGAGGACCGGGGAGCTGTTTTTT.

The chain couples TRBV7-2 to TRBJ1-2, with 7 nucleotides matching TRBD1. The CDR3 totals 14 residues. The germline V gene encodes CDR1 SGHTA and CDR2 FQGNSA. V was pared by 5 bases and J by 8 bases, with 11 bases of the junction left unmatched. The CDR3 protein is CASSPGGQAGGYTF. The CDR3 DNA sequence: TGTGCCAGCAGCCCAGGCGGACAGGCGGGAGGCTACACCTTC. Full variable domain (remainder filled in from reference TRBV7-2 and TRBJ1-2): GAGVSQSPSNKVTEKGKDVELRCDPISGHTALYWYRQSLGQGLEFLIYFQGNSAPDKSGLPSDRFSAERTGGSVSTLTIQRTQQEDSAVYLCASSPGGQAGGYTFGSGTRLTVV.

The rearrangement joins TRBV11-2 to TRBJ2-1; 10 bases match TRBD2. CDR1 and CDR2 (germline): SGHAT, FQNNGV. CDR3 size: 16 residues. V was pared by 0 bases and J by 4 bases, with 3 bases of the junction left unmatched. CDR3 sequence: CASSLEWTSGYNEQFF. CDR3 DNA sequence: TGTGCCAGCAGCTTAGAGTGGACTAGCGGATACAATGAGCAGTTCTTC.

This clone was detected once. V and J are TRBV6-5 and TRBJ2-1; D perhaps matches TRBD2 (6 bases). The CDR3 runs 16 residues. V gave up 4 bases and J gave up 4 bases, with 17 bases separating them. Germline CDR1 is MNHEY and CDR2 is SVGAGI. Here the CDR3 reads CASSSYSGEKYNEQFF. CDR3 DNA sequence: TGTGCCAGCAGTTCCTATTCGGGAGAGAAGTACAATGAGCAGTTCTTC.

The sample holds a few counts of this clone. The chain carries TRBV4-3 and TRBJ1-4; D not resolved. The germline CDR1 and CDR2 sequences are LGHNA and YSLEER. The CDR3 is 15 amino acids. V was clipped by 0 bases and J by 0 bases, with 5 bases between them. The CDR3 region has the DNA TGCGCCAGCAGCCAAGACCTTGCAACTAATGAAAAACTGTTTTTT. Translating gives CASSQDLATNEKLFF.

The V gene is TRBV16, the J gene TRBJ1-3, with D uncertain. Germline CDR1 reads KGHSY; CDR2 reads FQNENV. V lost 3 bases and J 4 bases, leaving 16 bases between the germline ends. The CDR3 has 16 residues. The DNA of the CDR3 is TGTGCCAGCAGCCAGGCAGGAGATCCCCAAGGAAACACCATATATTTT. This gives the protein CASSQAGDPQGNTIYF.

J is TRBJ1-5 and V is TRBV19; 11 positions match TRBD1. V lost 6 bases, J lost 4 bases, and 5 bases stayed unmatched. Germline values: CDR1 LNHDA, CDR2 SQIVND (reference sequence). The CDR3 is 15 residues long. The CDR3 region is CASRADRGLNQPQHF. In nucleotides, the CDR3 is TGTGCCAGTAGGGCGGACAGGGGGCTGAATCAGCCCCAGCATTTT.

Notes on this clone: Other DNA sequences in the sample encode the same CDR3. V and J are TRBV7-2 and TRBJ2-5, with 7 bases fitting TRBD2. Trimming took 1 base from V and 4 from J; bases not matched to a gene: 3. This CDR3 has 14 residues. The germline CDR1 and CDR2 sequences are SGHTA and FQGNSA. CDR3 DNA: TGTGCCAGCAGCTTAGGTGGGGGGGTAGAGACCCAGTACTTC. Its translation: CASSLGGGVETQYF. Together with reference TRBV7-2 and TRBJ2-5, the CDR3 gives the full variable domain: GAGVSQSPSNKVTEKGKDVELRCDPISGHTALYWYRQSLGQGLEFLIYFQGNSAPDKSGLPSDRFSAERTGGSVSTLTIQRTQQEDSAVYLCASSLGGGVETQYFGPGTRLLVL.

The chain links TRBV6-2 or TRBV6-3 to TRBJ1-5; no clear D gene. The germline CDR1 and CDR2 sequences are MNHEY and SVGEGT. V lost 0 bases, J lost 4 bases, and 13 bases lay in between. CDR3 length equals 16 residues. The CDR3 DNA is TGTGCCAGCAGTTACTCCCCGTCGGGCGATAATCAGCCCCAGCATTTT. This translates into CASSYSPSGDNQPQHF.